The clone carrying this T cell receptor beta chain was seen a handful of times. The antigen remains undetermined. Every TCR beta cDNA library bore unique molecular identifiers. The source material, about 0.9 to 11 million T cells, gave rise to about 490,000 cDNA molecules. MiXCR, applied by TCRdb to the PCR reads, yields one record per CDR3 protein. The sample lists about 540,000 distinct CDR3 sequences, approximately 34% occurring once. The sample is drawn from a study of post-analysis software for immune sequencing data. Study-level points and caveats: The study found TRBV5-6, TRBV5-1 and TRBV20-1 among a few TRBV segments more frequent in patients than controls. The study found significantly lower normalized Chao1 diversity in multiple sclerosis patients than in controls.

CDR3 length: 14 amino acids. Unmatched junction bases numbered 7, after V lost 6 bases and J lost 6 bases. Germline CDR1 reads KGHDR; CDR2 reads SFDVKD. The TCR comes from a girl aged 2 to 17 with multiple sclerosis. The source material was blood. This chain joins TRBV24-1 and TRBJ2-1; 7 positions match TRBD1. CDR3 nucleotide sequence: TGTGCCACCAGTAAAGACAGGGCCCTCAATGAGCAGTTCTTC. Translation gives CATSKDRALNEQFF.